This TCR beta chain comes out of a study of somatic mutations in cytotoxic T cells in rheumatoid arthritis. Study in general: Some V beta antibody-stained T-cell populations were flow-sorted at nearly 100% purity, including V beta1+ cells sequenced for TCRB. Broader study findings: Statistically, CD8+ T-cell clonality was not significantly distinct between individuals with rheumatoid arthritis and age-matched healthy controls.

Per the germline V gene, CDR1 is SGHDN and CDR2 is FVKESK. The CDR3 consists of 14 residues. The V gene lost 0 bases and the J gene lost 3 bases, with 6 bases spanning the gap. With respect to this clone: The antigen is unknown.

Clones were read by immunoSEQ multiplex PCR, and TCRdb kept only the in-frame ones, dropping some. The sample records 20,000 or so clones, almost 85% being singletons. The sequencing sample was made of CD8+ T cells sorted from blood. The sequence was collected from a woman aged 45-60 years in good health. The rearrangement joins TRBV14 to TRBJ2-1; D is undetermined. The DNA for the CDR3 is TGTGCCAGCAGCCAAGAGTTTAGCTACAATGAGCAGTTCTTC. This gives the protein CASSQEFSYNEQFF.